This T cell receptor (beta chain) emerged from a study of cytomegalovirus exposure and HLA in healthy donors (dated by TCRdb to 2015 to 2018). Background for the entire study: An earlier analysis of approximately 640 of the donors reported 276 Gb of sequence data and some 120 million unique TCR beta sequences from 150 million to 200 million T cells. The study aimed to test whether signatures of past pathogen exposure could be identified by cataloging public T cell receptors. To study patterns of TCR occurrence, a later analysis re-analyzed previously published TCR beta repertoires from 666 donors and added high-resolution HLA genotyping. Of the roughly 400 genotyped donors, 81% were placed in the genetic ancestry cluster associated with self-reported Caucasian donors. HLA typing included class I and class II loci at four-digit resolution. Besides the first cohort of 550 to 750 subjects, a separate validation cohort made up of over 100 different subjects was used. High-throughput TCR immunosequencing, statistical association of individual TCRs with disease status, and machine learning were combined to predict cytomegalovirus infection status. The number of donors typed differed by locus, with 629-630 for A, B, C, DRB1 and DQB1, about 500 for DQA1, over 600 for DPA1, and under 490 for DPB1. Every discovery cohort repertoire had been produced on one sequencing platform. Roughly 300 gigabases of sequencing data and approximately 84 million unique TCR sequences were included in an early release covering several hundred HLA-typed donors. Donor age, sex, ethnicity and CMV serostatus were collected together with the repertoire data. The T cell repertoires of 666 subjects were profiled by immunosequencing and related to cytomegalovirus serostatus. Rather than drawing on any new phenotypic data, the later analysis identified candidate immune exposures from TCR beta sequences and the way those sequences occurred across donors. Among some 400 genotyped donors of the cohort, an average of around 240,000 unique TCR beta nucleotide sequences were sequenced per donor, roughly a sixth of them non-productive. An earlier analysis of 587 of the donors applied high-throughput TCR beta sequencing to assess whether each TCR beta V gene segment acted as functional or pseudogenic. Genome-wide SNP genotypes for about 55% of the roughly 670 donors were used in a later genetic analysis, which treated that subset as a discovery cohort. Because of strong linkage in the cohort, roughly five DR-DQ haplotypes were treated as single units for association and clustering.

The cohort comprised 710 or so healthy bone marrow donors. Cohort members were all nominally healthy when sampled, although unrecorded immune exposures were likely present. The donor was CMV seronegative and belonged to the group of 350 to 400 seronegative cohort members. A peripheral blood sample was collected from each donor, and TCR beta sequencing was performed on peripheral blood mononuclear cells. Genomic DNA extraction from the blood cell samples was performed with the Qiagen DNeasy Blood Extraction Kit. The CDR3 measures 17 amino acids from cysteine to phenylalanine. Only the CDR3 DNA is retained, 51 bases long and in frame from the first base. Here is what the overall study found, with its caveats: Linkage disequilibrium might explain the correlated functional status among segregating V segments, but an unknown experimental factor could not be excluded. Roughly uniform sequencing depth across donors was assumed in presence/absence analyses, although this assumption may not hold. Strong co-occurrence of HLA alleles, especially DR and DQ, made assigning TCR associations to individual alleles difficult. A further reported finding was that TCR beta sequences accurately predicted the HLA-A and HLA-B alleles for most subjects in the first cohort. Because some donors lacked HLA typing at each locus, the association tests relied only on the typed subset. Because the 87-base-pair reads could not distinguish some IMGT-functional V segments, including TRBV6-2 and TRBV6-3, those segments were excluded. A later analysis found that most CMV-associated TCR beta chains appeared HLA-restricted, with HLA associations seemingly driven largely by CMV exposure. In the study, some 180 TCR beta chains were listed as associated with cytomegalovirus. In a later genetic analysis, fewer N-insertions in productive TCRs were reported among donors in an Asian-associated ancestry cluster than the roughly 700-donor mean. In a later analysis, HLA-associated TCR beta chains showed more clonal expansion and lower generation probabilities than non-associated chains that were equally common. While some public TCRs were present in many individuals, most TCR sequences turned up only very rarely across donors. According to a later analysis, TCR association rates differed among HLA loci, with DRB1 alleles showing the most associated TCRs and HLA-C alleles showing the fewest. In an earlier analysis of around 600 of the donors, most TCR beta V segments were observed in productive rearrangements about 90% or about 30% of the time, broadly matching IMGT annotations. The only immune exposure information available for the cohort was CMV serostatus. It was suggested by the authors that the approach could potentially be generalized to other disease states and immunological phenotypes. In this cohort, only TCR beta chains were sequenced, and detectable features were limited by the absence of alpha or paired-chain data. In vitro tests confirmed that a few of the cytomegalovirus-associated TCR beta chains recognize cytomegalovirus antigens. Cytomegalovirus status was reported to be diagnosed by the classifier with high specificity and sensitivity in both the original and validation cohorts. According to a later analysis, parvovirus B19, influenza, CMV and Epstein-Barr virus appeared linked to several top co-occurrence clusters. In a later analysis, some 18,000 TCR beta sequences were associated with specific HLA alleles at a false discovery rate of 0.05. A cluster of highly shared sequence variants was judged likely to be a technical artifact of the sequencing pipeline. A later genetic analysis associated a missense DCLRE1C variant with V-gene and J-gene trimming of TCR beta chains, and an independent cohort replicated the association. Because counts were too low, about 18 rarely observed V segments, including chromosome 9 orphons, were left out of the earlier analysis of some 600 of the donors.

As concerns this clone: Its antigen is currently not known. It has no much larger one-base neighbor in the sample; base qualities were not kept.

The library was prepared using the immunoSEQ multiplex PCR assay. For the multiplex PCR, a mixture combining 60 forward primers for TCR Vbeta segments and 13 reverse primers for TCR Jbeta segments was used. The CDR3 region of rearranged TCR beta genes was amplified from genomic DNA by a multiplex PCR assay. Amplified TCR beta libraries were sequenced as 87-base-pair reads on the Illumina HiSeq System. The original pipeline was this. Across the 500 to 700 repertoires, a later analysis counted around 80 million unique TCR beta chains, 9.5 million to 12 million of which were shared by at least two donors. To remove PCR and sequencing errors, raw reads were error-corrected and collapsed into unique sequences using a nearest-neighbor algorithm that merged closely related sequences. To assign V, D and J gene segments, CDR3 sequences were aligned to IMGT reference sequences. For a sequence to be retained, a match of at least six nucleotides to both a V gene segment and a J gene segment was required. A rearrangement counted as productive if the CDR3 had no stop codons and remained in frame with V and J, and every other rearrangement counted as non-productive. Following IMGT convention, CDR3 was defined as the stretch from the second conserved V-encoded cysteine up to the conserved J-encoded phenylalanine. In an earlier analysis of just under 600 of the donors, sequences lacking an unambiguous match to a single V gene segment were excluded. An earlier analysis of 587 of the donors called V segments functional above 56.7% productive rearrangements and segregating when the between-donor standard deviation exceeded 5%. To diagnose cytomegalovirus status from the catalog of TCR beta chain sequences, a statistical classification framework was built. In a later analysis, TCR nucleotide sequences were compared against IMGT/GENE-DB human TR gene sequences so that V and J genes could be assigned. A later analysis assigned CDR3 sequences and most-parsimonious VDJ recombination scenarios with the TCRdist pipeline. A later analysis defined each TCR beta chain by its CDR3 amino acid sequence plus V-gene family, and excluded reads lacking a unique V-gene family. As a way to deal with suspected cross-contamination and a sequencing artifact, a later analysis dropped approximately 570 nucleotide sequences that were highly shared and had low generation probability. A later analysis calculated a clonal expansion index for each public chain from normalized within-repertoire ranks of inferred template counts. A later analysis computed generation probabilities with a VDJ recombination model fitted to out-of-frame rearrangements, and checked the results against IGoR. A later analysis scored TCR-TCR, TCR-HLA and TCR-CMV co-occurrence with hypergeometric tests, applying a repertoire-size bias correction to TCR pairs. False discovery rates were estimated in a later analysis by permuting HLA or CMV assignments 20 times. In a later analysis, co-occurring TCRs were grouped with DBSCAN, and TCRdist sequence similarity was added when clustering was performed within HLA-allele-positive subsets. Repertoires with fewer than 30,000 or more than 120,000 public chains were left out of co-occurrence clustering, as were about five repertoires with anomalous nucleotide sharing. TCRdb limited this immuneACCESS table to in-frame rearrangements with V and J called. A share of clones is missing; checked studies link under half to unresolved V genes, and the rest is unexplained. From that table come the V and J calls and clone size; the DNA was used to work out D and trimming. Recorded for this sample are around 150,000 clones; roughly 70% of them occurred a single time. Around 3.1% of the sample rests with the top ten.

The source material was PBMCs. This sequence was found in a middle-aged man in good health and CMV-seronegative. This chain is built from TRBV12-2 and TRBJ2-5; the table calls TRBD2, which could not be checked here. TRBV12-2 is a pseudogene segment. The DNA reads TGTGCAAGTCGCTTAGCAGTTCCTAGCGGGACTCAAGAGACCCAGTACTTC. The encoded protein is CASRLAVPSGTQETQYF.